A selection of T cell receptor beta chains follows, all from one sample in a study of blood T cell repertoires in COVID-19. Profiling relied on immunoSEQ multiplex PCR, and the TCRdb table lists in-frame clones only, not all of them. The sample has a few hundred thousand clones; 85% to 90% are singletons. Sequencing was performed on peripheral blood. The receptors come from a woman aged 70-85 years with active or convalescent COVID-19. CDR3s include the opening cysteine and the closing phenylalanine or tryptophan. The D gene is left open where the match is weak. Expanded clones are given a class, and other clones once, few, many or no size at all.

TRBD1	TRBV4-1	.	CASSQGDRESNTIYF
TRBD2	TRBV4-1	.	CASSAASGGSANTGELFF
.	TRBV7-2	.	CASSPSPGDYYGYTF
.	TRBV2	.	CASGGATYNEQFF
TRBD1	TRBV29-1	.	CSVTGTGTTRTQYF
.	TRBV11-1	.	CASSLSQNTEAFF
.	TRBV10-3	.	CAISGRGTGANVLTF
.	TRBV2	.	CASSGSRAQETQYF
.	TRBV23-1	.	CAGDLNSPLHF
.	TRBV6-1	.	CASSEVGSEAFF
.	TRBV5-8	few	CASSLSFGGPGYSNQPQHF
TRBD1	TRBV5-8	.	CASSFGAGGMNTEAFF
.	TRBV25-1	.	CASSEWQGKAYF
TRBD1	TRBV4-3	.	CASSQVGQGVSSYNEQFF
.	TRBV19	.	CASRSTENYGYTF
.	TRBV5-1	.	CASSLAGAGNTIYF
.	TRBV7-2	.	CASSYRGGRVFF
.	TRBV11-3	once	CASSLEGGIHEQYF
.	TRBV27	.	CASSLNTGELFF
TRBD1	TRBV5-1	.	CASSLGDRGPGGYTF
TRBD2	TRBV5-6	.	CASSLEVAGGRSYNEQFF
TRBD1	TRBV27	.	CASSPRGQNTEAFF
.	TRBV9	.	CASSVATGSSYGYTF
.	TRBV7-8	.	CASSLGFGVGDTEAFF
TRBD2	TRBV29-1	.	CSVVGGGRFGTQYF
TRBD1	TRBV4-1	.	CASSQTPIGTGEETQYF
.	TRBV6-5	.	CATLFGASSPLHF
.	TRBV19	.	CATDRGFNQPQHF
TRBD1	TRBV29-1	.	CSAGRDRGQGGVGYTF
TRBD1	TRBV29-1	.	CSGDRGEAFF
TRBD1	TRBV5-1	.	CASSFAPGQGHSPLHF
.	TRBV7-3	.	CASSLNREALWGYTF
TRBD1	TRBV5-4	.	CASSLGTGPTNEKLFF
TRBD1	TRBV24-1	.	CATSERTGAADTQYF
TRBD1	TRBV7-2	.	CASSRDRGRTDTQYF
TRBD2	TRBV5-1	.	CASSLAGGFQETQYF
.	TRBV5-6	.	CASSPDALGGNTIYF
.	TRBV7-2	.	CASSLGRATEQFF
TRBD1	TRBV6-5	.	CASSTDRAETQYF
TRBD1	TRBV29-1	few	CSVDRGGTEAFF
TRBD2	TRBV7-2	.	CASSLGSGMSTDTQYF
.	TRBV19	.	CASSIDRRGLYGYTF
.	TRBV5-1	.	CASRQGQSYNEQFF
TRBD1	TRBV11-3	.	CASSLSDRVDEQYF
.	TRBV7-8	.	CASSPTGFHSGNTIYF
.	TRBV6-5	.	CASSPRVATNEKLFF
.	TRBV6-2/TRBV6-3	.	CASSYSRAGSSPLHF
.	TRBV5-1	.	CASSLTYSGSSGNTIYF
TRBD2	TRBV4-1	.	CASSQPGTSYEQYF
TRBD1	TRBV18	.	CASSHSQGEYGYTF
TRBD1	TRBV5-8	.	CASSWTTGRPDRSYNSPLHF
.	TRBV19	.	CASSGGLYNEQFF
TRBD1	TRBV27	.	CASSLSSGQGNEQFF